The present entry profiles one TCR beta chain with its context. Its antigen remains unidentified. At one of its ends the junction is not consistent with the germline gene, which may arise from a read error. The length of the CDR3 is 14 residues. Germline V CDR1 and CDR2: LGHNA, YNFKEQ. UMIs were added to TCR cDNA along with a universal primer site when it was made by 5'RACE template switching. TCRdb ran MiXCR on the 5' RACE reads and lists one entry per CDR3 protein. The table shows under 600,000 distinct CDR3 sequences, with 20% to 25% occurring only once. The source of the sample is a study of T cells after yellow fever vaccination. Whole-study context: For low cell numbers, libraries were made with SMART-Seq v4 Ultra Low Input.

The study, taken as a whole, reports: Although the secondary response was weaker, it peaked faster, at day 5 versus 15. Primary-vaccination clones mostly resurfaced post-booster (about 95% CD4, just under 90% CD8).

The receptor was derived from a man between 18 and 35 years old who received the YFV17D yellow fever vaccine. Sample: PBMCs, taken approximately 22 days after the first yellow fever vaccination. The chain joins TRBV4-2 to TRBJ2-2; D is uncertain. CDR3 loop: CASSQEKNPGELFF. The DNA for the CDR3 is TGTGCCAGCAGCCAAGAAAAGAACCCCGGGGAGCTGTTTTTT.